This T cell receptor beta chain came from a study of blood T cells in healthy people across ages. CDR3 size: 17 residues. This clonotype has just a few counts. Through a sample-barcoded 5' primer and a J-beta primer mix, a second PCR was run for roughly 7 to 11 cycles. TCRdb re-called the 5' RACE reads with MiXCR, one entry per CDR3 protein. Here the sample spans over 1,500,000 distinct CDR3 sequences, around 48% being singletons. Sample: blood. The chain employs TRBV12-3 or TRBV12-4 and TRBJ2-7; 8 bases map to TRBD1. The DNA matches TRBJ2-5 better at its end, which makes the J call doubtful. This TCR was recovered from a woman in her 40s in good health. CDR3 bases: TGTGCCAGCAGTTTACGTATGGGTCAGGGGGCGGGGGAGACCCAGTACTTC. This translates into CASSLRMGQGAGETQYF.